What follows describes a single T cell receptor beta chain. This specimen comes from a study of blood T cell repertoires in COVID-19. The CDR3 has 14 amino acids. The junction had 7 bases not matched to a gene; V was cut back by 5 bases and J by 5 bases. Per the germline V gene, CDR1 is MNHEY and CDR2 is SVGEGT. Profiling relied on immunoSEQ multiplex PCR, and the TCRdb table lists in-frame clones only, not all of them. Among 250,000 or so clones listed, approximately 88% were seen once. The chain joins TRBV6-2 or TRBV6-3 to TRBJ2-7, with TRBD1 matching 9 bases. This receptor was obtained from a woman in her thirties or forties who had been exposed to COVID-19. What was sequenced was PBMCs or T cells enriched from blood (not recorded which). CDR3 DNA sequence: TGTGCCAGCAGTATTGGGACAGGGTTTAACGAGCAGTACTTC. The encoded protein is CASSIGTGFNEQYF.